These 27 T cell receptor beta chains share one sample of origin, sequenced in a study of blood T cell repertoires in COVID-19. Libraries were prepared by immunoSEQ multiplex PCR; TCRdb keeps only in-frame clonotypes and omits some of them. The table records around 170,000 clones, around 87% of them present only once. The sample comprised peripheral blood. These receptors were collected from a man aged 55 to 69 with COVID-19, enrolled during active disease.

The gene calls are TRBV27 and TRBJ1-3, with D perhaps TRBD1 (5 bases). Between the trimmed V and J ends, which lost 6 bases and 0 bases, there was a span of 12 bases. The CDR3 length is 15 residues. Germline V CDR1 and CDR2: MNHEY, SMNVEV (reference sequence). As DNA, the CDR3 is TGTGCCAGCAGGTCGGCAGGGCACTCTGGAAACACCATATATTTT. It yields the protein CASRSAGHSGNTIYF.

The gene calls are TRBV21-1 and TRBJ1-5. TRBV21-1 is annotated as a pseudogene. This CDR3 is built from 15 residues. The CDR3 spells CASKRGVDSNQPQHF. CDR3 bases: TGTGCCAGCAAACGGGGGGTCGATAGCAATCAGCCCCAGCATTTT.

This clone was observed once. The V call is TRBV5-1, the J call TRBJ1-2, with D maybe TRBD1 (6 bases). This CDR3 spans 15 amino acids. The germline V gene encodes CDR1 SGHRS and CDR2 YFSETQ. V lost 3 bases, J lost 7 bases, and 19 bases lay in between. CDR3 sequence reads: CASSSQGQGVTGYTF. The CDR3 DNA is TGCGCCAGCAGCTCCCAGGGGCAGGGAGTTACTGGCTACACCTTC.

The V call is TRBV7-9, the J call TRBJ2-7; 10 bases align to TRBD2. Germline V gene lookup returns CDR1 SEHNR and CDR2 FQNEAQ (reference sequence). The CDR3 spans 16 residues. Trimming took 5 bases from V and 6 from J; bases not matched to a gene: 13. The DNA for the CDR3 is TGTGCCAGCAGCACAAAGGCCCTAGCGGGAGTGGGCGAGCAGTACTTC. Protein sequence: CASSTKALAGVGEQYF.

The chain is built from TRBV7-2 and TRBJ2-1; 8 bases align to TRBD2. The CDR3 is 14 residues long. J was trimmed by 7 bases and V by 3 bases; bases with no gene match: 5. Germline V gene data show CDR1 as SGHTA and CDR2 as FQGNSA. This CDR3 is CASSFPGTRNEQFF. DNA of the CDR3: TGTGCCAGCAGCTTCCCCGGGACTAGAAATGAGCAGTTCTTC.

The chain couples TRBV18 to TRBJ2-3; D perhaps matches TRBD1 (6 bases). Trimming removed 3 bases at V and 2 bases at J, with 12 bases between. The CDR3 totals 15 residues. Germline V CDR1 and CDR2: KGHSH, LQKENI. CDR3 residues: CASSPGRGNTDTQYF. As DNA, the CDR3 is TGTGCCAGCTCACCGGGCAGGGGAAACACAGATACGCAGTATTTT.

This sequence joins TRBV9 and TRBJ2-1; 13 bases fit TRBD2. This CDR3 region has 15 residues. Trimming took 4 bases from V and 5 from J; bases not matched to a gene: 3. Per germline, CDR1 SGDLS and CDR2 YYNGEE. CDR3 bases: TGTGCCAGCAGCTCGGGACTAGCGGGGAACAATGAGCAGTTCTTC. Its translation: CASSSGLAGNNEQFF.

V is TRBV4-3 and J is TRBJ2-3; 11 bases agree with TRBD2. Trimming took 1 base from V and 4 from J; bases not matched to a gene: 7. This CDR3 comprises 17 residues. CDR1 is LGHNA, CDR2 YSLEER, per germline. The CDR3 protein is CASSQGVAGGGADTQYF. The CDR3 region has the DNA TGCGCCAGCAGCCAAGGAGTAGCGGGGGGGGGCGCAGATACGCAGTATTTT.

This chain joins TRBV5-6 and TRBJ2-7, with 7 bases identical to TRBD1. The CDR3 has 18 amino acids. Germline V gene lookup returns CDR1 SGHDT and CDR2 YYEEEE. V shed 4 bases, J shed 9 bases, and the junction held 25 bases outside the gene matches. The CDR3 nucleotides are TGTGCCAGCAGCAATGACAGGGTAGTTATGGGAGACCTTCGGTGGCAGTACTTC. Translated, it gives CASSNDRVVMGDLRWQYF.

CDR3 DNA: TGTGCCAGCAGCCCTCAGGGCGGGAGCAATTCCTACGAGCAGTACTTC. Translation: CASSPQGGSNSYEQYF. The rearrangement uses TRBV7-2 and TRBJ2-7; TRBD2 aligns across 7 bases. Germline CDR1 SGHTA, CDR2 FQGNSA. This CDR3 is built from 16 residues. V shed 5 bases and J 1 base; nucleotides not matched to a gene: 11.

The CDR3 protein is CASSAPTGGRTDTQYF. The CDR3 DNA reads TGCGCCAGCAGCGCCCCTACGGGGGGTCGCACAGATACGCAGTATTTT. The chain carries TRBV5-1 and TRBJ2-3; 7 nucleotides match TRBD2. Germline trimming cut 4 bases from V and 1 base from J; bases unmatched to any gene: 9. From germline, CDR1 is SGHRS and CDR2 YFSETQ. The CDR3 consists of 16 residues.

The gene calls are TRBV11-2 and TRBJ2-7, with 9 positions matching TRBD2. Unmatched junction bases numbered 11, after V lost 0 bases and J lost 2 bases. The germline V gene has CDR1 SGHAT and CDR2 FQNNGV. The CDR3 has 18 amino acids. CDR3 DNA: TGTGCCAGCAGCTTAGAAAGTACAGCGGGAGGATCCACCTACGAGCAGTACTTC. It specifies CASSLESTAGGSTYEQYF.

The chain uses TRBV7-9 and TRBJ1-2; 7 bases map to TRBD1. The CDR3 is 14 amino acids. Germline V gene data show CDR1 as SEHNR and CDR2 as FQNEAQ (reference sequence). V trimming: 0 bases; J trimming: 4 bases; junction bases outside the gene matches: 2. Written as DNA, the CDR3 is TGTGCCAGCAGCTTAGCGGGACAGCTCTATGGCTACACCTTC. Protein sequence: CASSLAGQLYGYTF.

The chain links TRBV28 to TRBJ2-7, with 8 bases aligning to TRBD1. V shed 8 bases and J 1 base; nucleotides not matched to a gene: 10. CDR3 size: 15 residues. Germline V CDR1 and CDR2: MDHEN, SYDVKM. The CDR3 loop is CASQEDRGTSYEQYF. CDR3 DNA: TGTGCCAGCCAAGAAGACAGGGGAACTTCCTACGAGCAGTACTTC.

The CDR3 nucleotides are TGTGCCAGCAGCCAATCTGGTACATACCTAGCCAAAAACATTCAGTACTTC. Amino acid sequence: CASSQSGTYLAKNIQYF. The genes are TRBV16 and TRBJ2-4; D uncertain. Trimming took 0 bases from V and 0 from J, leaving 12 bases between them. Per the germline V gene, CDR1 is KGHSY and CDR2 is FQNENV. The CDR3 spans 17 residues.

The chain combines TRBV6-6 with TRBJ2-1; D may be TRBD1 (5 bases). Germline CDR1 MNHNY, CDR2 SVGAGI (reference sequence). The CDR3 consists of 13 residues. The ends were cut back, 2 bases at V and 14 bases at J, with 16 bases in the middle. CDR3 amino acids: CASSYGQGDGKFF. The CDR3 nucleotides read TGTGCCAGCAGTTACGGGCAGGGTGATGGGAAGTTCTTC.

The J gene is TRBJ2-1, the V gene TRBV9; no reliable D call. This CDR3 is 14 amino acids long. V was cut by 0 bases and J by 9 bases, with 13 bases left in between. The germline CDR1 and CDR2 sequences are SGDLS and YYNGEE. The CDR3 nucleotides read TGTGCCAGCAGCGTAGCCCTACCAGCAGGTGAGCAGTTCTTC. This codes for CASSVALPAGEQFF. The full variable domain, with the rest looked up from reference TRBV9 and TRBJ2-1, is DSGVTQTPKHLITATGQRVTLRCSPRSGDLSVYWYQQSLDQGLQFLIQYYNGEERAKGNILERFSAQQFPDLHSELNLSSLELGDSALYFCASSVALPAGEQFFGPGTRLTVL.

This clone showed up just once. The CDR3 nucleotides read TGTGCCAGCAGTGAAGCGCTACAGGGACGCAATCAGCCCCAGCATTTT. Translation gives CASSEALQGRNQPQHF. The rearrangement links TRBV6-1 to TRBJ1-5; TRBD1 is a possible D gene (6 bases). The CDR3 runs 16 residues. The germline V gene has CDR1 MNHNS and CDR2 SASEGT. V was shortened by 0 bases and J by 2 bases, with 11 bases between the two germline ends.

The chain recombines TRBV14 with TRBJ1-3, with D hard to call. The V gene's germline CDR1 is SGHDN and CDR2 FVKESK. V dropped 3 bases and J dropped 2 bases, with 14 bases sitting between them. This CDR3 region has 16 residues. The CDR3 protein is CASSQQTTHTGNTIYF. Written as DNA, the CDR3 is TGTGCCAGCAGCCAGCAGACAACCCACACTGGAAACACCATATATTTT.

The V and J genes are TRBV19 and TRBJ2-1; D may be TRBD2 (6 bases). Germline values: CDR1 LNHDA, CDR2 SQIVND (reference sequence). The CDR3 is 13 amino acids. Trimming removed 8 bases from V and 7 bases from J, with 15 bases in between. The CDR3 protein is CASEGGMGNEQFF. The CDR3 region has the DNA TGTGCCAGTGAAGGAGGGATGGGTAATGAGCAGTTCTTC.

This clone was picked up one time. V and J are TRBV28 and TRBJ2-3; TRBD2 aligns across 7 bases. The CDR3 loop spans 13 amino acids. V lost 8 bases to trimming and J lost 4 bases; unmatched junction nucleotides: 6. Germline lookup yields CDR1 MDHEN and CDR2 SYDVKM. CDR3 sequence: CASGGGVSDTQYF. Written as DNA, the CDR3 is TGTGCCAGCGGCGGGGGTGTATCAGATACGCAGTATTTT. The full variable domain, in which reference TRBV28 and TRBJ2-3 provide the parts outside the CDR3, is DVKVTQSSRYLVKRTGEKVFLECVQDMDHENMFWYRQDPGLGLRLIYFSYDVKMKEKGDIPEGYSVSREKKERFSLILESASTNQTSMYLCASGGGVSDTQYFGPGTRLTVL.

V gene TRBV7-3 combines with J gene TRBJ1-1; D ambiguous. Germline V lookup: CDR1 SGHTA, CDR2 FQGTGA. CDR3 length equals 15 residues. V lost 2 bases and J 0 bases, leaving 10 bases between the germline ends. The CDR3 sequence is CASSLQNVMNTEAFF. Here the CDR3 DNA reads TGTGCCAGCAGCTTACAGAACGTTATGAACACTGAAGCTTTCTTT.

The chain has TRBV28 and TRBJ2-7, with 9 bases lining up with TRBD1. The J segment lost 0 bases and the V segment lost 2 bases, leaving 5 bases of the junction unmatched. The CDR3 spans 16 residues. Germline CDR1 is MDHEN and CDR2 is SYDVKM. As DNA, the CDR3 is TGTGCCAGCAGTTTAGCCGGGACAGGGAGCTCCTACGAGCAGTACTTC. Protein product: CASSLAGTGSSYEQYF. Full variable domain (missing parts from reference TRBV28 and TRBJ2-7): DVKVTQSSRYLVKRTGEKVFLECVQDMDHENMFWYRQDPGLGLRLIYFSYDVKMKEKGDIPEGYSVSREKKERFSLILESASTNQTSMYLCASSLAGTGSSYEQYFGPGTRLTVT.

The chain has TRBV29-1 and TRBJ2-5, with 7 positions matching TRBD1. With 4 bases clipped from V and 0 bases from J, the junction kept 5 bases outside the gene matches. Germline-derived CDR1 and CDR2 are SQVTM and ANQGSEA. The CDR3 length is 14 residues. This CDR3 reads CSVAQGWYQETQYF. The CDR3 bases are TGCAGCGTTGCACAGGGGTGGTACCAAGAGACCCAGTACTTC.

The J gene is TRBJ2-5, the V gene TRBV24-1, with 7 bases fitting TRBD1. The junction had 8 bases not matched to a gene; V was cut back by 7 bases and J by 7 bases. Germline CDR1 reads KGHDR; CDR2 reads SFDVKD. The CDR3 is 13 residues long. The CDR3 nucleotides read TGTGCCACCAGCCCCCCGGGACAGTCGACCCAGTACTTC. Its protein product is CATSPPGQSTQYF.

The CDR3 is CASRRGDINQPQHF. CDR3 sequence (DNA): TGTGCCAGTAGGAGAGGGGACATCAATCAGCCCCAGCATTTT. The V call is TRBV19, the J call TRBJ1-5; D is perhaps TRBD1 (6 bases). The germline V and J ends were trimmed by 6 bases and 3 bases, with 12 bases remaining between them. Germline V gene data show CDR1 as LNHDA and CDR2 as SQIVND (reference sequence). This CDR3 is 14 amino acids long.

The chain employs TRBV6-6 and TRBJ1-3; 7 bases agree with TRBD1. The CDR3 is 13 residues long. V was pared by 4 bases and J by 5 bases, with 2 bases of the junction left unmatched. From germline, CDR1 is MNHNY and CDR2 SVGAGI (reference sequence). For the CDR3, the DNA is TGTGCCAGCAGTTGGGACAGCAGAAACACCATATATTTT. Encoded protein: CASSWDSRNTIYF.